This paragraph reports one T cell receptor beta chain. Its antigen is still unknown. This specimen belongs to a study of T-cell reconstitution after alpha-beta-depleted transplantation in children. Study observations and caveats: Most T-cell counts and diversity one year after the transplant came from T cells that were newly produced. There were some patients whose high TCRbeta diversity at day 60 came from surviving recipient T cells and thymic progenitors. Several hundred expanded graft clones reportedly supplied alpha-beta T cells about two months after transplant.

In germline, CDR1 is ENHRY, CDR2 SYGVKD. The CDR3 totals 13 residues. The V end lost 7 bases, the J end lost 5 bases, and 14 bases lay between the germline ends. Unique molecular identifiers featured in how the TCRbeta library was prepared. MiXCR, run by TCRdb on the PCR reads, gives a single entry per CDR3 protein. The table records about 150,000 distinct CDR3 sequences, 8.8% of them present only once. This TCR came from a female patient aged 2-10 years who had a stem cell transplant for congenital amegakaryocytic thrombocytopenia, so the T cells may come from the graft donor. This chain uses TRBV10-3 with TRBJ1-1, with D tentatively TRBD1 (5 bases). The specimen was PBMCs, mostly from graft donor cells, collected 180 days after TCRalphabeta/CD19-depleted stem cell transplant. The CDR3 reads CAITAGMGTEAFF. The CDR3 DNA sequence: TGTGCCATCACAGCAGGGATGGGGACTGAAGCTTTCTTT.